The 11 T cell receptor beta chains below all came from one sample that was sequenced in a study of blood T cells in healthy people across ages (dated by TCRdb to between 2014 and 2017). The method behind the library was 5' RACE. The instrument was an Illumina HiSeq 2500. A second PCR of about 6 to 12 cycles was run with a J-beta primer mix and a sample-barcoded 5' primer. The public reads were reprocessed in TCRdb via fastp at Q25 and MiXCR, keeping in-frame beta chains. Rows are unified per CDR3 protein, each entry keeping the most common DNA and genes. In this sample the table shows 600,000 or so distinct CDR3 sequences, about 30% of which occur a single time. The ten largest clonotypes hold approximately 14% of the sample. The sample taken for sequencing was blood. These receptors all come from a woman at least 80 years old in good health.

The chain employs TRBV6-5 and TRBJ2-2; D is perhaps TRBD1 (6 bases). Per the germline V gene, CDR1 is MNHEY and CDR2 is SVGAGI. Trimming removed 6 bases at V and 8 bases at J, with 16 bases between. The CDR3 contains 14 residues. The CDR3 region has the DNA TGTGCCAGCAGCTGGGACACGCCCGAGGGGGAGCTGTTTTTT. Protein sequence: CASSWDTPEGELFF.

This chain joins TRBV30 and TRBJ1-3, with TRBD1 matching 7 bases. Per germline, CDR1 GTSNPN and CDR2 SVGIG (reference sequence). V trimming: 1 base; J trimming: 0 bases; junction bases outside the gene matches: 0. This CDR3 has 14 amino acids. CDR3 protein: CAWSGDSSGNTIYF. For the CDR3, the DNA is TGTGCCTGGAGTGGGGACAGCTCTGGAAACACCATATATTTT. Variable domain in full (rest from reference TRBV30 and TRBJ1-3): SQTIHQWPATLVQPVGSPLSLECTVEGTSNPNLYWYRQAAGRGLQLLFYSVGIGQISSEVPQNLSASRPQDRQFILSSKKLLLSDSGFYLCAWSGDSSGNTIYFGEGSWLTVV.

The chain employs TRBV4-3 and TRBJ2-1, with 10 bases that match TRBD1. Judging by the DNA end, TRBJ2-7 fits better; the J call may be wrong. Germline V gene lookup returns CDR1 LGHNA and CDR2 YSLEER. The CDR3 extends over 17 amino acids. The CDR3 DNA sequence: TGCGCCAGCAGCCAAGATCGGGCCGGGACAGGGGTTTATGAGCAGTACTTC. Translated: CASSQDRAGTGVYEQYF.

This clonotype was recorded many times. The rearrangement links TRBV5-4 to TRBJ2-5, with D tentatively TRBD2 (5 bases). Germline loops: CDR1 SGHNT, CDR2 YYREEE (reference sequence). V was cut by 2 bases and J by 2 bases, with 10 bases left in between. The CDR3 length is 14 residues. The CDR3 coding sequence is TGTGCCAGCAGCTTTATCCGGACTCAAGAGACCCAGTACTTC. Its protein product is CASSFIRTQETQYF. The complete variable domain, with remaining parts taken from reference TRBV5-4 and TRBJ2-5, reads ETGVTQSPTHLIKTRGQQVTLRCSSQSGHNTVSWYQQALGQGPQFIFQYYREEENGRGNFPPRFSGLQFPNYSSELNVNALELDDSALYLCASSFIRTQETQYFGPGTRLLVL.

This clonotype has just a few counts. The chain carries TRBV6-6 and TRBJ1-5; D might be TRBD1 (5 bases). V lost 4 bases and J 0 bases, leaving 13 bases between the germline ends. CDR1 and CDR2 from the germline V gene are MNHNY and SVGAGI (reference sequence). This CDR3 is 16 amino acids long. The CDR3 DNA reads TGTGCCAGCAGTTCTCCGGGACGGTATAGCAATCAGCCCCAGCATTTT. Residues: CASSSPGRYSNQPQHF.

CDR3 nucleotide sequence: TGTGCCAGCAGTAACAGGCTTTATGGCTACACCTTC. This sequence encodes CASSNRLYGYTF. The chain has TRBV25-1 and TRBJ1-2; TRBD1 might be the D (5 bases). The length of the CDR3 is 12 residues. V was trimmed by 5 bases and J by 5 bases, leaving 9 bases between them. Looked up from germline, CDR1 is MGHDK and CDR2 is SYGVNS.

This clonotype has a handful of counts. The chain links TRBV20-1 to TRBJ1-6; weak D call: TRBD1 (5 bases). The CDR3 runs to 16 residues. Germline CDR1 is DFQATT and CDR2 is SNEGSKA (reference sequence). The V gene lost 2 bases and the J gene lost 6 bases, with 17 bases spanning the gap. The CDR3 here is CSARSRGAVGNSPLHF. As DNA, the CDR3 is TGCAGTGCTAGATCACGAGGGGCGGTTGGTAATTCACCCCTCCACTTT.

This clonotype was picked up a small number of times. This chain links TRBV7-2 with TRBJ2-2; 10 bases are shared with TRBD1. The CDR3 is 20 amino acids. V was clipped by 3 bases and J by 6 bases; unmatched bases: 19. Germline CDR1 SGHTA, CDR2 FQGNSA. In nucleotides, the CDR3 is TGTGCCAGCAGCTTCCGGGACAGGGGCGGCAGAACGAGTCTCCCCGGGGAGCTGTTTTTT. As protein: CASSFRDRGGRTSLPGELFF.

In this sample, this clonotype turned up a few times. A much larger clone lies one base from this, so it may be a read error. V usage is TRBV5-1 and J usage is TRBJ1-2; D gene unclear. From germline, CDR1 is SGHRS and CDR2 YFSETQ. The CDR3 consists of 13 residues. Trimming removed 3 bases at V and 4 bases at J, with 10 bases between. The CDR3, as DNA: TGCGCCAGCAGCTCATCGACGGGCTATGGCTACACCTTC. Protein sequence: CASSSSTGYGYTF.

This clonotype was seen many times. As DNA, the CDR3 is TGTGCCACCAGTGCTGAGGTACATCAGCAGTTCTTC. It translates to CATSAEVHQQFF. The genes are TRBV24-1 and TRBJ2-1; D gene ambiguous. Per germline, CDR1 KGHDR and CDR2 SFDVKD. The ends were cut back, 5 bases at V and 11 bases at J, with 12 bases in the middle. The length of the CDR3 is 12 residues.

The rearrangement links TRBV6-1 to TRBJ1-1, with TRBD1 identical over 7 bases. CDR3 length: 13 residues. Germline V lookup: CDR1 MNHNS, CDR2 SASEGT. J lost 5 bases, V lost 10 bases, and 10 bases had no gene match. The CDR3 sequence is CATQQGRGTEAFF. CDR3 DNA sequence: TGTGCCACCCAACAGGGGCGGGGGACTGAAGCTTTCTTT.